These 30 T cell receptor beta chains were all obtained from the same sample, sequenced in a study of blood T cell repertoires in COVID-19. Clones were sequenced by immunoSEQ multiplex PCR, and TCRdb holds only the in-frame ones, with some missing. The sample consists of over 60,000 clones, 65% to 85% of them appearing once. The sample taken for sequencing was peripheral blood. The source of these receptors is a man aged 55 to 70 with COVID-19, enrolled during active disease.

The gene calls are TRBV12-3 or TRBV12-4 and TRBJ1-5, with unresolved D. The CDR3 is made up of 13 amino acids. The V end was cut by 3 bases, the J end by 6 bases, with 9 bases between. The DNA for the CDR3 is TGTGCCAGCAGTTTCGGGCGGGGTCAGCCCCAGCATTTT. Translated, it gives CASSFGRGQPQHF.

CDR3 sequence reads: CASSKSGGKMETQYF. For the CDR3, the DNA is TGTGCCAGCAGTAAGAGCGGGGGGAAGATGGAGACCCAGTACTTC. The chain has TRBV28 and TRBJ2-5; 9 bases are shared with TRBD2. From germline, CDR1 is MDHEN and CDR2 SYDVKM. CDR3 length: 15 amino acids. Trimming at V came to 5 bases and at J to 5 bases, leaving 9 bases not matched to a gene.

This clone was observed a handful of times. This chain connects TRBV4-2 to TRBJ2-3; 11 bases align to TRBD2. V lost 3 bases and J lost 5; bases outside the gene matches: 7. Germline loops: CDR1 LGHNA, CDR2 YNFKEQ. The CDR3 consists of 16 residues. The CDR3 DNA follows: TGTGCCAGCAGCCATAGTAGCGGGAGGGCAATAGATACGCAGTATTTT. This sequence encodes CASSHSSGRAIDTQYF.

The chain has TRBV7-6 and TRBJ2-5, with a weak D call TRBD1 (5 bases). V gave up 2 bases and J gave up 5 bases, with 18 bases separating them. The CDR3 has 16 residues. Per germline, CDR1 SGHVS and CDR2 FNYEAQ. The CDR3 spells CASSLTARGRAETQYF. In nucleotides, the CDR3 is TGTGCCAGCAGCTTAACAGCTAGGGGCAGGGCCGAGACCCAGTACTTC.

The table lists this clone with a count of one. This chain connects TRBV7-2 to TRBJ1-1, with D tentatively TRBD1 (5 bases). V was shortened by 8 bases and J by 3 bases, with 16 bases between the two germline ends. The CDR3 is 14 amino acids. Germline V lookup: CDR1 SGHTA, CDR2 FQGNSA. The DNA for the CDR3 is TGTGCCAGCCGACGACAGATCGCGGACACTGAAGCTTTCTTT. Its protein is CASRRQIADTEAFF.

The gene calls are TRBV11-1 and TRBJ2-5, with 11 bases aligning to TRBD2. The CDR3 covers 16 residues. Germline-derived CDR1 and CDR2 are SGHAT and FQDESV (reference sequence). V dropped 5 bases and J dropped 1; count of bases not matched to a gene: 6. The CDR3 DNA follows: TGTGCCAGCAGCCTCCATCTAGCGGGGGGCCAAGAGACCCAGTACTTC. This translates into CASSLHLAGGQETQYF.

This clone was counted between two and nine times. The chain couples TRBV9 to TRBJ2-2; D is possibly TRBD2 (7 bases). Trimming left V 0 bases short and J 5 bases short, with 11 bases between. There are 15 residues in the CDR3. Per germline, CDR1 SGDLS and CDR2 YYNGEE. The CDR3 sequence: CASSVVGGATGELFF. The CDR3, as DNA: TGTGCCAGCAGCGTAGTAGGGGGGGCGACCGGGGAGCTGTTTTTT.

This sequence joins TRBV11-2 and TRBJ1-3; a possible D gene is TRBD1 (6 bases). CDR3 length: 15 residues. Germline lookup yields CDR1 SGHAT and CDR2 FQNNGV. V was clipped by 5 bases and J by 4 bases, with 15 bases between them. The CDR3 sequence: CASSVDRPKGNTIYF. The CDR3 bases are TGTGCCAGCAGCGTTGACAGGCCGAAAGGAAACACCATATATTTT.

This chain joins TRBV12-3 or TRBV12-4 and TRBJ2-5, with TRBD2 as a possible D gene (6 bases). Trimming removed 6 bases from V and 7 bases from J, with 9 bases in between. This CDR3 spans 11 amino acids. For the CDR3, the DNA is TGTGCCAGCAGCCTGGGGGGGACCCAGTACTTC. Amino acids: CASSLGGTQYF.

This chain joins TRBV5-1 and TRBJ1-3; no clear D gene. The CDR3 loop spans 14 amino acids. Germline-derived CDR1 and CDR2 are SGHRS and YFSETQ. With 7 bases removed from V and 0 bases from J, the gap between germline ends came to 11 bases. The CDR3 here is CASRSGSSGNTIYF. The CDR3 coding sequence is TGCGCCAGCCGATCGGGTAGCTCTGGAAACACCATATATTTT.

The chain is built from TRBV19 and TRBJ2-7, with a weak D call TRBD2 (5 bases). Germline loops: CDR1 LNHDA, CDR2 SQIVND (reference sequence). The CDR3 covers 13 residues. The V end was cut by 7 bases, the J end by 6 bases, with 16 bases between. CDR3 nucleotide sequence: TGTGCCAGTACCCCGGGGTCTTTAAGCGAGCAGTACTTC. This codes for CASTPGSLSEQYF.

CDR3: CASSPSGNMNTEAFF. DNA of the CDR3: TGTGCCAGCAGTCCCTCGGGGAACATGAACACTGAAGCTTTCTTT. This sequence joins TRBV27 and TRBJ1-1; D is unclear. The CDR3 is 15 amino acids. Germline lookup yields CDR1 MNHEY and CDR2 SMNVEV (reference sequence). Trimming took off 5 bases at V and 0 bases at J, with 13 bases between the two ends.

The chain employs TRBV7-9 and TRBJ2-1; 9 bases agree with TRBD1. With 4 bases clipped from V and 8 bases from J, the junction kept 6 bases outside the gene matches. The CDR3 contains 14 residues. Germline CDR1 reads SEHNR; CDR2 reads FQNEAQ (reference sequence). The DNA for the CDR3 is TGTGCCAGCAGCTACCGGGACAGGGACTATGAGCAGTTCTTC. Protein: CASSYRDRDYEQFF.

The CDR3 region is CASSSSGTEYNEQFF. CDR3 coding DNA: TGTGCCAGCAGCTCCTCCGGGACTGAATACAATGAGCAGTTCTTC. The rearrangement joins TRBV5-5 to TRBJ2-1, with D perhaps matching TRBD2 (6 bases). V was clipped by 3 bases and J by 4 bases, with 14 bases between them. The CDR3 spans 15 residues. Looked up from germline, CDR1 is SGHKS and CDR2 is YYEKEE (reference sequence).

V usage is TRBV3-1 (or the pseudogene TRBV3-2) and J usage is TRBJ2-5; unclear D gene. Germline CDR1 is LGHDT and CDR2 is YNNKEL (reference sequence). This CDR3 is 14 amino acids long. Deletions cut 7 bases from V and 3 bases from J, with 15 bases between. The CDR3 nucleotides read TGTGCCAGCACCGCCGGGTATCTTAAAGAGACCCAGTACTTC. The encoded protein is CASTAGYLKETQYF.

This CDR3 reads CASKLAGGLDIQYF. The CDR3 DNA is TGTGCCAGTAAACTAGCGGGAGGGCTGGACATTCAGTACTTC. V gene TRBV6-5 combines with J gene TRBJ2-4; 13 bases align to TRBD2. J gave up 8 bases and V 9 bases, and 7 bases lay outside the gene matches. This CDR3 comprises 14 residues. Germline V gene data show CDR1 as MNHEY and CDR2 as SVGAGI.

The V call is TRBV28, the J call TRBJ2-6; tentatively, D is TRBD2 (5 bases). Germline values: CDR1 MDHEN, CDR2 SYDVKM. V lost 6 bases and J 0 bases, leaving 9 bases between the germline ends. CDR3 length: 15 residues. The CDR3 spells CASSSGSSGANVLTF. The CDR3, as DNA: TGTGCCAGCAGCTCGGGGAGCTCTGGGGCCAACGTCCTGACTTTC.

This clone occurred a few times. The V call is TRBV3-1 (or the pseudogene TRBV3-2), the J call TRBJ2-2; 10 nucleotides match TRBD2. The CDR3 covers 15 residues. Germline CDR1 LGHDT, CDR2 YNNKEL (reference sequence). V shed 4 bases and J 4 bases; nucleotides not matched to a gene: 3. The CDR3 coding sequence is TGTGCCAGCAGCCTAGGACTAGCGGTCACCGGGGAGCTGTTTTTT. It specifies CASSLGLAVTGELFF.

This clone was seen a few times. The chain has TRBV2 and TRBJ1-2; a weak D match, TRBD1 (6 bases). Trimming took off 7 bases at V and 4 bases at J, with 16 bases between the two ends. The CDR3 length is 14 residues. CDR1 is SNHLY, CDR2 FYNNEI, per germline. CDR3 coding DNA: TGTGCCAGCAAACCCGTGGAGGACAGCTATGGCTACACCTTC. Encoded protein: CASKPVEDSYGYTF.

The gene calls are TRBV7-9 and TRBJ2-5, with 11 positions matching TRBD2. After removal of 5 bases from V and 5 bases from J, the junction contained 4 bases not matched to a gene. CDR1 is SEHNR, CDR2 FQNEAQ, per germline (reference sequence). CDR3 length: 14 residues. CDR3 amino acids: CASSLGLAEETQYF. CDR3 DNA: TGTGCCAGCAGCCTGGGACTAGCGGAGGAGACCCAGTACTTC.

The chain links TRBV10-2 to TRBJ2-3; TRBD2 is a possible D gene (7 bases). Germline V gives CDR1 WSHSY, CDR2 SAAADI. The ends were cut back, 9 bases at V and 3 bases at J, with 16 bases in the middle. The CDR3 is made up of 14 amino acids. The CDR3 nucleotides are TGCGCCAGTTGCGGGGGCCTCTGGACAGATACGCAGTATTTT. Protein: CASCGGLWTDTQYF.

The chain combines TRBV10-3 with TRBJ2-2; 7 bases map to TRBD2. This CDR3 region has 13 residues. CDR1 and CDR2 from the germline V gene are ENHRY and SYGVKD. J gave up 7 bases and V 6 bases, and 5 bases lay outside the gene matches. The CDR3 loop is CAIRRESHGELFF. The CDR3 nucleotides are TGTGCCATCAGGCGGGAGAGTCACGGGGAGCTGTTTTTT.

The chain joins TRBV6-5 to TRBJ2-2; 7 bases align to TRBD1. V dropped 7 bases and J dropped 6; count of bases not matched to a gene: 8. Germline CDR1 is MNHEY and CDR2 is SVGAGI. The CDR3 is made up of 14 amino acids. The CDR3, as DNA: TGTGCCAGCAAACGTAGGGGACAGCCCGGGGAGCTGTTTTTT. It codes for CASKRRGQPGELFF.

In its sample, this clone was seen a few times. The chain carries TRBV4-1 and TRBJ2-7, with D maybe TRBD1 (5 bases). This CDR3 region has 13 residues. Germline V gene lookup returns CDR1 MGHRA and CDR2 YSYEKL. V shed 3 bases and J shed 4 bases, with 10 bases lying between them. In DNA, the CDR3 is TGCGCCAGCAGCCAGACTGACAGTTACGAGCAGTACTTC. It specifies CASSQTDSYEQYF.

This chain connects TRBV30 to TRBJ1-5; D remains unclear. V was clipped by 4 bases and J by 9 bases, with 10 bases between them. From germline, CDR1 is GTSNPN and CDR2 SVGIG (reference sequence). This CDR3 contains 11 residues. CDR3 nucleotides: TGTGCCTGGAATTCAGGAGGGCCCCAGCATTTT. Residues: CAWNSGGPQHF. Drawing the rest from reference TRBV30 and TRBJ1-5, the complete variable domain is SQTIHQWPATLVQPVGSPLSLECTVEGTSNPNLYWYRQAAGRGLQLLFYSVGIGQISSEVPQNLSASRPQDRQFILSSKKLLLSDSGFYLCAWNSGGPQHFGDGTRLSIL.

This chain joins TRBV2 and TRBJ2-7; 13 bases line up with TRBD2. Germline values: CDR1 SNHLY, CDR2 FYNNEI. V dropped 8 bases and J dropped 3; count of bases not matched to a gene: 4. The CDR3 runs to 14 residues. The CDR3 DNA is TGTGCCAGCGGACTAGCGGGAGCGATCTACGAGCAGTACTTC. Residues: CASGLAGAIYEQYF.

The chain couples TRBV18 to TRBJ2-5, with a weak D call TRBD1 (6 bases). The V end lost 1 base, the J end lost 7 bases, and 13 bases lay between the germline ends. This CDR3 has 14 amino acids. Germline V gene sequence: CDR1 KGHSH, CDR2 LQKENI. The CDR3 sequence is CASSPQAGAGTQYF. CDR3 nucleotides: TGTGCCAGCTCACCACAAGCAGGGGCGGGGACCCAGTACTTC.

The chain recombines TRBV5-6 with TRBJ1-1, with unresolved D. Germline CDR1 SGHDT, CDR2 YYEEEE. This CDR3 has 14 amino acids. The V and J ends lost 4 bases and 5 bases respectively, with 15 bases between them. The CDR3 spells CASSMGRSWTEAFF. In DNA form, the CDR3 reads TGTGCCAGCAGCATGGGCCGAAGCTGGACTGAAGCTTTCTTT.

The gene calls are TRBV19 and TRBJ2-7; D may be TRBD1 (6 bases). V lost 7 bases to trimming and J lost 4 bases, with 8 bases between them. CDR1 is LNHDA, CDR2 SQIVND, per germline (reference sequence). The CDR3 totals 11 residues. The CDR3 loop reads CASTDRYEQYF. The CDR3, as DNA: TGTGCCAGTACCGACAGGTACGAGCAGTACTTC.

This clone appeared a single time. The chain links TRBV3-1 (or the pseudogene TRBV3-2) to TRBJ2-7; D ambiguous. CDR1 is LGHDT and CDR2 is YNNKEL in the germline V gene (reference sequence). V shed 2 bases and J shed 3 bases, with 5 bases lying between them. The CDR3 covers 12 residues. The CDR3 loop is CASSQFRYEQYF. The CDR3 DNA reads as TGTGCCAGCAGCCAATTTCGCTACGAGCAGTACTTC.